Each of the 5 T cell receptor beta chains below was sequenced from the same sample in a study of T cell responses to AZD1222 COVID-19 vaccine. The assay was immunoSEQ multiplex PCR, and TCRdb's table has in-frame clones only and misses some. The data show some 170,000 clones, 80% to 95% seen once. This specimen was peripheral blood, taken 28 days after the second AZD1222 dose. These receptor sequences come from an adult who received the AZD1222 COVID-19 vaccine.

The chain joins TRBV7-8 to TRBJ2-7, with D unresolved. Trimming stripped 3 bases from V and 1 base from J, with 1 base between. This CDR3 is 11 amino acids long. Germline V gives CDR1 SGHVS, CDR2 FQNEAQ. CDR3 sequence: CASSLSYEQYF. CDR3 DNA sequence: TGTGCCAGCAGCTTGTCCTACGAGCAGTACTTC.

This clone was detected a few times. This sequence joins TRBV2 and TRBJ2-7; 8 bases align to TRBD2. The CDR3 length is 14 residues. J gave up 2 bases and V 6 bases, and 6 bases lay outside the gene matches. From germline, CDR1 is SNHLY and CDR2 FYNNEI. This CDR3 is CASRKERGPYEQYF. CDR3 DNA: TGTGCCAGCAGGAAGGAGCGGGGGCCCTACGAGCAGTACTTC.

The chain employs TRBV18 and TRBJ2-7; 9 bases map to TRBD1. The CDR3 length is 15 residues. Trimming cost V 3 bases and J 4 bases; bases outside gene matches: 7. Germline V gene data show CDR1 as KGHSH and CDR2 as LQKENI. The CDR3 nucleotides are TGTGCCAGCTCACCGGGGACAGGGCAAATTTACGAGCAGTACTTC. Protein product: CASSPGTGQIYEQYF. Based on the CDR3 plus reference TRBV18 and TRBJ2-7, the full variable domain is NAGVMQNPRHLVRRRGQEARLRCSPMKGHSHVYWYRQLPEEGLKFMVYLQKENIIDESGMPKERFSAEFPKEGPSILRIQQVVRGDSAAYFCASSPGTGQIYEQYFGPGTRLTVT.

This chain joins TRBV9 and TRBJ2-3; no definite D call. The CDR3 sequence is 14 residues long. With 0 bases removed from V and 1 base from J, the gap between germline ends came to 6 bases. Germline-derived CDR1 and CDR2 are SGDLS and YYNGEE. CDR3 sequence (DNA): TGTGCCAGCAGCGTAGCTACCCGCACAGATACGCAGTATTTT. As protein: CASSVATRTDTQYF.

The chain carries TRBV27 and TRBJ2-3; D is uncertain. V shed 5 bases and J shed 7 bases, with 16 bases lying between them. The germline gives CDR1 MNHEY, CDR2 SMNVEV (reference sequence). The length of the CDR3 is 14 residues. For the CDR3, the DNA is TGTGCCAGCAGTCTCTCCCCCTCGGGCTATACGCAGTATTTT. It translates to CASSLSPSGYTQYF.